What follows are 14 T cell receptor beta chains derived from one specimen sequenced in a study of tumor and adjacent non-tumor tissue in lung cancer. No cell sorting was done before RNA was extracted from the tissue. A modified ARM-PCR protocol with three rounds of nested PCR amplified TCRbeta. One entry per CDR3 protein results from TCRdb running MiXCR on the multiplex PCR reads. The sample lists 70,000 to 80,000 distinct CDR3 sequences; 72% were seen once. Material: lung tumor tissue. The source is a middle-aged woman with non-small cell lung cancer.

A remark on this clonotype: A read error may be the cause here, since a much bigger clone is one base away. The V call is TRBV7-2, the J call TRBJ2-5; 10 bases align to TRBD2. The CDR3 length is 15 residues. Trimming at V came to 2 bases and at J to 5 bases, leaving 5 bases not matched to a gene. CDR1 is SGHTA and CDR2 is FQGNSA in the germline V gene. For the CDR3, the DNA is TGTGCCAGCAGCTTAAGCGGGAGGGCCGTGGAGACCCAGTACTTC. Its translation: CASSLSGRAVETQYF.

Points on this clonotype: The missing conserved phenylalanine or tryptophan at the end of this CDR3 makes a read error likely. The chain recombines TRBV6-5 with TRBJ1-1; D gene unclear. The CDR3 spans 13 residues. Germline CDR1 and CDR2: MNHEY and SVGAGI. The CDR3 here is CANSNGPAQEAFY. The CDR3 nucleotides read TGTGCCAACAGTAATGGGCCAGCTCAAGAAGCTTTCTAT.

As to this clonotype: No conserved phenylalanine or tryptophan is present at the end of the CDR3, so a read error is the likely explanation. The J gene is TRBJ1-2, the V gene TRBV6-1; tentatively, D is TRBD1 (5 bases). The CDR3 sequence is 13 residues long. From germline, CDR1 is MNHNS and CDR2 SASEGT. V shed 0 bases and J shed 10 bases, with 12 bases lying between them. The CDR3 DNA sequence: TGTGCCAGCAGTGAAGCGACAGAGCGTGACTACACCTTA. Its translation is CASSEATERDYTL.

This clonotype is labeled medium-sized (0.01 to 0.1%). J is TRBJ1-2 and V is TRBV11-2; perhaps TRBD1 as D (6 bases). V was cut by 4 bases and J by 1 base, with 13 bases left in between. This CDR3 comprises 15 residues. Germline loops: CDR1 SGHAT, CDR2 FQNNGV. Written as DNA, the CDR3 is TGTGCCAGCAGCTCCTCACAGGGCCTTAACTATGGCTACACCTTC. Translation: CASSSSQGLNYGYTF.

DNA for the CDR3: TGCAGCGTTTGGGCGGGGGACAGGGGGACCAAAAGGATTCAGTACTTC. This gives the protein CSVWAGDRGTKRIQYF. This chain uses TRBV29-1 with TRBJ2-4; 11 nucleotides align to TRBD1. The CDR3 spans 16 residues. The J segment lost 10 bases and the V segment lost 5 bases, leaving 16 bases of the junction unmatched. In germline, CDR1 is SQVTM, CDR2 ANQGSEA.

The sample holds one count of this clonotype. One junction end disagrees with the germline gene, perhaps due to a read error. This chain links TRBV11-2 with TRBJ2-2; a possible D gene is TRBD2 (5 bases). CDR1 and CDR2 from the germline V gene are SGHAT and FQNNGV. The CDR3 has 15 residues. The CDR3 DNA follows: TGTGCCAGCAGCTTTAGGCAGATGGAAACCGGGGAGCTGTTATTC. Its translation is CASSFRQMETGELLF.

Turning to this clonotype: A much bigger clone sits one base away, suggesting this may be a read error. The gene calls are TRBV7-9 and TRBJ2-1; 10 bases line up with TRBD2. J lost 6 bases, V lost 3 bases, and 8 bases had no gene match. This CDR3 is 16 amino acids long. Looked up from germline, CDR1 is SEHNR and CDR2 is FQNEAQ (reference sequence). This CDR3 reads CASSLLLAGGFNEQFF. In DNA, the CDR3 is TGTGCCAGCAGCTTGCTTTTAGCGGGGGGATTCAATGAGCAGTTCTTC.

This clonotype was seen only once. In this CDR3 the conserved last residue, phenylalanine or tryptophan, is missing, so a read error is likely. The limits of the CDR3 on the DNA are not certain, so only TCRdb's listed CDR3 is given. J is TRBJ2-4 and V is TRBV11-2; TRBD2 is the table's D call and was not checked against the DNA. The CDR3 spans 15 amino acids, including both terminal residues. Per germline, CDR1 SGHAT and CDR2 FQNNGV. The CDR3 is CASNSILGGANIQYI.

The rearrangement links TRBV6-1 to TRBJ2-3; D remains ambiguous. V gave up 5 bases and J gave up 12 bases, with 18 bases separating them. The CDR3 is 13 amino acids. The germline V gene encodes CDR1 MNHNS and CDR2 SASEGT. The CDR3 DNA is TGTGCCAGCAGTCGACTCATTCCAGATATACAGTATTTT. Translating it yields CASSRLIPDIQYF.

By sample share, this clonotype is medium-sized. The chain has TRBV6-5 and TRBJ2-5; D gene ambiguous. CDR1 and CDR2 (germline): MNHEY, SVGAGI. This CDR3 has 14 residues. Deletions cut 1 base from V and 2 bases from J, with 8 bases between. As DNA, the CDR3 is TGTGCCAGCAGTTACTTGGGTGAACAAGAGACCCAGTACTTC. Protein sequence: CASSYLGEQETQYF.

In the case of this clonotype: Compared with germline, one end of the junction differs, possibly owing to a read error. The J gene is TRBJ2-6, the V gene TRBV6-1, with TRBD1 matching over 8 bases. The CDR3 runs to 17 residues. The V gene's germline CDR1 is MNHNS and CDR2 SASEGT. The CDR3 DNA reads as TGTGCCAGCAGTGAGGACAGGGACCTCTCTGGGGCTAACGTCCTGACTTTC. It translates to CASSEDRDLSGANVLTF.

With regard to this clonotype: Mismatch with germline at one junction end may stem from a read error. The CDR3 DNA is TGTGCCAGTGACAGCTCCTACGAGCACAACTTC. Protein: CASDSSYEHNF. The chain uses TRBV28 and TRBJ2-7, with D possibly being TRBD1 (5 bases). Germline values: CDR1 MDHEN, CDR2 SYDVKM. This CDR3 spans 11 amino acids.

About this clonotype itself: Possible read error: a much larger clone is one base away. The chain employs TRBV20-1 and TRBJ1-4; the D is unclear. Germline V CDR1 and CDR2: DFQATT, SNEGSKA (reference sequence). This CDR3 has 12 residues. CDR3 nucleotide sequence: TGCAGTTCTAGCGCGGGAGGTGAAAAACTGTTTTTT. Translation gives CSSSAGGEKLFF.

This clonotype was picked up one time. The gene calls are TRBV7-8 and TRBJ2-3; 11 bases match TRBD2. With V trimmed by 10 bases and J by 4 bases, 13 bases remained unmatched. Germline V lookup: CDR1 SGHVS, CDR2 FQNEAQ. This CDR3 is 16 amino acids long. CDR3 residues: CANGPRLAGLPDTQYF. In nucleotides, the CDR3 is TGTGCCAACGGCCCCCGACTAGCGGGGCTTCCAGATACGCAGTATTTT.